This entry concerns a single T cell receptor beta chain. The record originates from a study of shared clonotypes between healthy human individuals. The overall study: Three CD4 naive, three CD4 memory, two CD8 naive and one CD8 memory plate were used per donor.

Germline values: CDR1 MGHRA, CDR2 YSYEKL. This CDR3 has 15 residues. Trimming took off 1 base at V and 5 bases at J, with 15 bases between the two ends. Data came from immunoSEQ multiplex PCR; TCRdb stores just in-frame clones and leaves some out. The sample yields roughly 1,500,000 clones, approximately 98.5% seen once. This chain connects TRBV4-1 to TRBJ2-7, with D perhaps TRBD2 (6 bases). The sample taken for sequencing was naive CD4+ T cells sorted from blood. The subset is: CD45RA+ positively selected. The clonotype originates from a man younger than 45 in good health. CDR3 coding DNA: TGCGCCAGCAGCCAAGTTGCGGGGCCGTCTAACGAGCAGTACTTC. Its translation is CASSQVAGPSNEQYF.